One TCR beta chain is described in this entry. Its antigen is not known. The entry originates in a study of cytomegalovirus exposure and HLA in healthy donors. Overall study findings and caveats: For TCR beta chains, V- and J-gene trimming was later linked to a missense DCLRE1C variant.

This CDR3 has 13 amino acids. CDR1 is MNHEY, CDR2 SVGAGI, per germline. V was cut by 4 bases and J by 4 bases, with 10 bases left in between. 60 Vbeta and 13 Jbeta primers were used in PCR. Only in-frame clones appear in the TCRdb table, and some are missing; sequencing was by immunoSEQ multiplex PCR. The sample consists of around 20,000 clones, about 84% of them appearing once. The TCR was taken from a human donor in good health. Specimen: PBMCs. The chain is built from TRBV6-5 and TRBJ1-2; weak D call: TRBD1 (5 bases). Written as DNA, the CDR3 is TGTGCCAGCAGTTCCAAACAGGTCTATGGCTACACCTTC. Translated: CASSSKQVYGYTF.